This entry lists 21 T cell receptor beta chains sequenced from one sample in a study of CXCR3-negative and CXCR3-positive naive CD8 T cells. It was by 5' RACE with UMI labels that the TRB cDNA libraries were prepared. TCRdb reprocessed the 5' RACE reads and reports one entry per CDR3 protein, with no DNA. Its listing shows about 43,000 distinct CDR3 sequences. The sequencing input was memory CD8+ T cells from blood. The receptors were sampled from a human donor in good health. Some clones in this sample may be carry-over from other donors' samples.

The rearrangement links TRBV4-3 to TRBJ1-4. CDR3 length equals 15 residues. Per the germline V gene, CDR1 is LGHNA and CDR2 is YSLEER. The CDR3 sequence is CASSQADGPYEKLFF.

V usage is TRBV29-1 and J usage is TRBJ1-2. Germline V CDR1 and CDR2: SQVTM, ANQGSEA. CDR3 length: 16 residues. The CDR3 is CSVEGENSESNYGYTF.

J is TRBJ1-2 and V is TRBV6-2 or TRBV6-3; TCRdb calls TRBD1, which cannot be checked without DNA. Germline lookup yields CDR1 MNHEY and CDR2 SVGEGT. This CDR3 is 16 amino acids long. The CDR3: CASSSDRGLAFYGYTF.

The chain couples TRBV21-1 to TRBJ2-7. TRBV21-1 is listed as a pseudogene. This CDR3 is 16 amino acids long. CDR3 sequence: CASSKEARPNSYEQYF.

V and J are TRBV25-1 and TRBJ2-1. This CDR3 has 13 residues. Looked up from germline, CDR1 is MGHDK and CDR2 is SYGVNS. The CDR3 here is CASSPNAYNEQFF.

This chain links TRBV29-1 with TRBJ1-2. Germline V gene lookup returns CDR1 SQVTM and CDR2 ANQGSEA. The CDR3 extends over 14 amino acids. The CDR3 is CSVDDSVANYGYTF.

V gene TRBV10-3 combines with J gene TRBJ2-1. The germline V gene encodes CDR1 ENHRY and CDR2 SYGVKD. The CDR3 contains 13 residues. The chain's CDR3 is CAGGESSYNEQFF.

The chain has TRBV9 and TRBJ1-1. The CDR3 contains 14 residues. Germline values: CDR1 SGDLS, CDR2 YYNGEE. The CDR3 loop reads CASSVGEGPLEAFF.

This chain's CDR3 is CASSSPGLAGRGRNEQFF. The chain joins TRBV28 to TRBJ2-1; TCRdb picks TRBD2, but there is no DNA to check that call. The CDR3 spans 18 residues. Germline lookup yields CDR1 MDHEN and CDR2 SYDVKM.

V gene TRBV6-2 or TRBV6-3 combines with J gene TRBJ2-3; the TCRdb D gene call, TRBD2, has no DNA to confirm it. CDR3 length equals 15 residues. CDR1 MNHEY and CDR2 SVGEGT come from the germline V gene. The CDR3 loop reads CASSETTSRRDTQYF.

V gene TRBV3-1 combines with J gene TRBJ1-1. The CDR3 is 13 residues long. Germline CDR1 LGHDT, CDR2 YNNKEL (reference sequence). CDR3 in amino acids: CASSPVMNTEAFF.

The gene calls are TRBV4-3 and TRBJ1-3; absent DNA, TCRdb's TRBD1 call cannot be checked. Germline assignment: CDR1 LGHNA and CDR2 YSLEER. The CDR3 has 15 residues. CDR3 region: CASSQLTGGGNTIYF.

This chain links TRBV7-8 with TRBJ2-7; TCRdb's D gene call, TRBD1, goes unchecked for lack of DNA. CDR1 and CDR2 (germline): SGHVS, FQNEAQ. The CDR3 extends over 14 amino acids. The CDR3 here is CASSKNREPYEQYF.

The chain is built from TRBV29-1 and TRBJ2-2; as DNA is missing, the TRBD1 call by TCRdb cannot be tested. Germline assignment: CDR1 SQVTM and CDR2 ANQGSEA. The CDR3 spans 15 residues. The CDR3 protein is CSVAPRGQDTGELFF.

This CDR3 reads CASPPGTGSEQYF. The V gene is TRBV18, the J gene TRBJ2-7; TCRdb picks TRBD1, but there is no DNA to check that call. The germline V gene has CDR1 KGHSH and CDR2 LQKENI. There are 13 residues in the CDR3.

The chain recombines TRBV5-1 with TRBJ2-7. Germline values: CDR1 SGHRS, CDR2 YFSETQ. The CDR3 is 14 amino acids. This CDR3 is CASSWDSSSYEQYF.

V and J are TRBV12-3 or TRBV12-4 and TRBJ2-1; TCRdb's D call, TRBD2, is unchecked because there is no DNA. This CDR3 comprises 12 residues. This CDR3 reads CASSFLAGEQFF.

V is TRBV28 and J is TRBJ2-7; TCRdb's D call of TRBD2 is untestable without DNA. CDR1 and CDR2 (germline): MDHEN, SYDVKM. The CDR3 has 18 residues. The CDR3 sequence: CASSLPTSGGLSSYEQYF.

The rearrangement links TRBV7-9 to TRBJ2-7; the TCRdb call, TRBD1, lacks DNA for checking. Germline V gene sequence: CDR1 SEHNR, CDR2 FQNEAQ (reference sequence). The CDR3 is 13 residues long. The CDR3 protein is CASNRQGVYEQYF. Full variable domain (rest looked up from reference TRBV7-9 and TRBJ2-7): DTGVSQNPRHKITKRGQNVTFRCDPISEHNRLYWYRQTLGQGPEFLTYFQNEAQLEKSRLLSDRFSAERPKGSFSTLEIQRTEQGDSAMYLCASNRQGVYEQYFGPGTRLTVT.

The V gene is TRBV29-1, the J gene TRBJ2-7; no DNA is available, so the TRBD1 call from TCRdb remains unchecked. The germline V gene has CDR1 SQVTM and CDR2 ANQGSEA. The CDR3 runs to 12 residues. The CDR3 loop reads CSVWGADYEQYF.

The gene calls are TRBV3-1 and TRBJ2-1; the TRBD1 assignment by TCRdb is unverifiable without DNA. The germline V gene has CDR1 LGHDT and CDR2 YNNKEL (reference sequence). The CDR3 totals 15 residues. The CDR3 is CASSQVLGGYNEQFF.